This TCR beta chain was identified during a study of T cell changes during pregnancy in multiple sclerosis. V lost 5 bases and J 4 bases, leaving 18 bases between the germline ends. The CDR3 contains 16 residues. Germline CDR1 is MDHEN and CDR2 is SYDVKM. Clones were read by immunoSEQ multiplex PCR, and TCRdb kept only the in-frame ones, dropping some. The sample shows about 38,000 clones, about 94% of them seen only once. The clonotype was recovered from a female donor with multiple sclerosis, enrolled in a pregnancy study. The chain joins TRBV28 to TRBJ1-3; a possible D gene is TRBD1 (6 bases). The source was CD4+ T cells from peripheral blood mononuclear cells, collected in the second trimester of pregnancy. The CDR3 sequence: CASSTPKQGEGNTIYF. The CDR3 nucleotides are TGTGCCAGCAGTACCCCAAAACAGGGAGAGGGAAACACCATATATTTT.